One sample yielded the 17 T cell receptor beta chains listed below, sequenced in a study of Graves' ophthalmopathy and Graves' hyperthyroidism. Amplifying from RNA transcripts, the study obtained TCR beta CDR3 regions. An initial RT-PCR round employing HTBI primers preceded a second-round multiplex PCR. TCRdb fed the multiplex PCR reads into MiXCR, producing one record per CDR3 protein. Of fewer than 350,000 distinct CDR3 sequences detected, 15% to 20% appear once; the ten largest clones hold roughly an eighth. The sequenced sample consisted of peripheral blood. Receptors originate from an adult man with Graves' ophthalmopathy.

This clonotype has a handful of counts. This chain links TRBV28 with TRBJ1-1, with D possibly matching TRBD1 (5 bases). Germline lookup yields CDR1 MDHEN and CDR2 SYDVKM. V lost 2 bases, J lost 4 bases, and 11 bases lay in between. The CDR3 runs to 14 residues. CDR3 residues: CASSLTGNPTEAFF. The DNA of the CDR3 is TGTGCCAGCAGTTTAACAGGAAACCCCACTGAAGCTTTCTTT.

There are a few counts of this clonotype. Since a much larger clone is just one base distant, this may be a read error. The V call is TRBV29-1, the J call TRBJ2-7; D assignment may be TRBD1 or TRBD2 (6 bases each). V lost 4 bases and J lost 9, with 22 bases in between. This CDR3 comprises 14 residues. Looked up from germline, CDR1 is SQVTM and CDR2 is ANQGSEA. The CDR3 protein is CSVGIRGIGGVQYF. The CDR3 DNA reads TGCAGCGTTGGAATCCGGGGGATAGGGGGTGTGCAGTACTTC.

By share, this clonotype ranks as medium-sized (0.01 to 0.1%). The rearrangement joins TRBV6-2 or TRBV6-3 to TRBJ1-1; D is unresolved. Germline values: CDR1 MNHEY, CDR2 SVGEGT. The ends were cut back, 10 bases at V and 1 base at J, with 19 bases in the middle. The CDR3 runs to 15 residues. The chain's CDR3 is CATLPLTRSNTEAFF. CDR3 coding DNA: TGTGCCACCTTACCCCTGACACGTTCGAACACTGAAGCTTTCTTT.

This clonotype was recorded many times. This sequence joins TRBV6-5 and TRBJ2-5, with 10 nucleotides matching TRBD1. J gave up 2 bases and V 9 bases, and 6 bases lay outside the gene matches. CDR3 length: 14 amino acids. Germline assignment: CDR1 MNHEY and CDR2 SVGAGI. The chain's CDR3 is CASFRDRGQETQYF. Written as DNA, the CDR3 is TGTGCCAGTTTCCGGGACAGGGGACAAGAGACCCAGTACTTC.

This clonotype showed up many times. This chain's CDR3 is CASSPSGNTEAFF. The CDR3 DNA reads TGTGCCAGCTCACCCTCAGGTAACACTGAAGCTTTCTTT. The chain employs TRBV18 and TRBJ1-1; D not resolved. The CDR3 length is 13 residues. The germline V gene encodes CDR1 KGHSH and CDR2 LQKENI. V dropped 3 bases and J dropped 2 bases, with 7 bases sitting between them.

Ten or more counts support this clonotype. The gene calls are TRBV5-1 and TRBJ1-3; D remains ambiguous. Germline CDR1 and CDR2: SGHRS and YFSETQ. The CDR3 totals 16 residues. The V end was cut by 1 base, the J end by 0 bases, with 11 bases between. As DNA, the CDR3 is TGCGCCAGCAGCTTGTTTGGCGTTGGCTCTGGAAACACCATATATTTT. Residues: CASSLFGVGSGNTIYF.

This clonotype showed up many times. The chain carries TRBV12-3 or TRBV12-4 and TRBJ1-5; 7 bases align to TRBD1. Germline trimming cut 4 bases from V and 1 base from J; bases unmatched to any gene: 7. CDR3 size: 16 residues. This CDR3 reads CASSSGGVTSNQPQHF. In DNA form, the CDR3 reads TGTGCCAGCAGTTCAGGGGGGGTAACAAGCAATCAGCCCCAGCATTTT.

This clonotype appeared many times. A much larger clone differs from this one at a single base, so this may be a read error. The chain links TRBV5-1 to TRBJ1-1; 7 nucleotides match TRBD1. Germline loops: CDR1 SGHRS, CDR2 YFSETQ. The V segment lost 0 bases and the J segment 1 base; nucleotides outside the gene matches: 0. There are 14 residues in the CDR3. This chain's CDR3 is CASSLEGANTEAFF. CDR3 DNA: TGCGCCAGCAGCTTGGAGGGGGCGAACACTGAAGCTTTCTTT.

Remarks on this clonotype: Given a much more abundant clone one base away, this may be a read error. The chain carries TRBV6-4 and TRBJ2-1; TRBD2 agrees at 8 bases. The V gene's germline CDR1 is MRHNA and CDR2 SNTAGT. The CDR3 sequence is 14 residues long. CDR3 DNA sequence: TGTGCCAGCAGACGGACGGGAGGGAGCGATGACCAGTTCTTC. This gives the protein CASRRTGGSDDQFF.

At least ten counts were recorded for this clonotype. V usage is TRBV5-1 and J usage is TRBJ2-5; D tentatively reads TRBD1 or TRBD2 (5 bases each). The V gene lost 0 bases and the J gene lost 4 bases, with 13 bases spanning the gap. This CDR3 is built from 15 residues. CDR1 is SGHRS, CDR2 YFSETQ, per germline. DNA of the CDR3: TGCGCCAGCAGCTTGGAGGGGAGCATTCGAGAGACCCAGTACTTC. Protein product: CASSLEGSIRETQYF.

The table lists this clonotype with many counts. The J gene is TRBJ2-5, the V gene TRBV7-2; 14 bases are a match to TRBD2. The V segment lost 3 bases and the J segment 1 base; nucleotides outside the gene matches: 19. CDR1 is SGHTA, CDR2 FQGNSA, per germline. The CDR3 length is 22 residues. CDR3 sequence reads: CASSFPPVGARTSGGIQETQYF. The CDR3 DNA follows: TGTGCCAGCAGCTTCCCACCGGTCGGGGCCCGGACTAGCGGGGGGATCCAAGAGACCCAGTACTTC.

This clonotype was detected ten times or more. The CDR3, as DNA: TGTGCCAGCACCAAGGGTCTGGGGAGGAATGTCATTCAGTACTTC. This translates into CASTKGLGRNVIQYF. The chain recombines TRBV6-1 with TRBJ2-4; maybe TRBD2 (6 bases). This CDR3 is built from 15 residues. V was cut by 7 bases and J by 9 bases, with 22 bases left in between. Germline CDR1 and CDR2: MNHNS and SASEGT.

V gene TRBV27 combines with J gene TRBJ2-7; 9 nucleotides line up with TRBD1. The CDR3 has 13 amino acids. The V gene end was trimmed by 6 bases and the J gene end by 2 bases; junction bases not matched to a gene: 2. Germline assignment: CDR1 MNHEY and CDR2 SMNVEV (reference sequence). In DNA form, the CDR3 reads TGTGCCAGCAGGACAGGGGGGACCTACGAGCAGTACTTC. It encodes CASRTGGTYEQYF.

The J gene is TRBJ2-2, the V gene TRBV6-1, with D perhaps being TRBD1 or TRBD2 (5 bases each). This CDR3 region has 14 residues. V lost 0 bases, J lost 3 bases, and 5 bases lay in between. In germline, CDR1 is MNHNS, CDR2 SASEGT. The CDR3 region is CASSEAGDTGELFF. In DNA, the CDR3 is TGTGCCAGCAGTGAAGCGGGGGACACCGGGGAGCTGTTTTTT.

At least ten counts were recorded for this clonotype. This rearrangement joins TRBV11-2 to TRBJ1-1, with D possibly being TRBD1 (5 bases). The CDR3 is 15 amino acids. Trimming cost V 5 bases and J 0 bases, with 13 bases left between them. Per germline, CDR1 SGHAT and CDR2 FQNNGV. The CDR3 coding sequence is TGTGCCAGCAGCGGAGGACGGACAATGAACACTGAAGCTTTCTTT. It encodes CASSGGRTMNTEAFF.

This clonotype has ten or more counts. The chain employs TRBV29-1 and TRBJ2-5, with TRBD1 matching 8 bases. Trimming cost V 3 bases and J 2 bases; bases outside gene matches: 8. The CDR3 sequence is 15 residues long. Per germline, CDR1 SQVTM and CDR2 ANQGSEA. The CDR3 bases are TGCAGCGTTGAGATCCAGGGACAGGCACAAGAGACCCAGTACTTC. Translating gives CSVEIQGQAQETQYF. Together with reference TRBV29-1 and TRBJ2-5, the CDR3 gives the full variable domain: SAVISQKPSRDICQRGTSLTIQCQVDSQVTMMFWYRQQPGQSLTLIATANQGSEATYESGFVIDKFPISRPNLTFSTLTVSNMSPEDSSIYLCSVEIQGQAQETQYFGPGTRLLVL.

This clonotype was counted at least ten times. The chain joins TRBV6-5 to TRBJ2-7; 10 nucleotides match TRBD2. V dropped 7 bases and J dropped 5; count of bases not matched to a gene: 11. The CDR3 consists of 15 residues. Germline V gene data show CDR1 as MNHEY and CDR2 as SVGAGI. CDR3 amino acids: CASIQALAGAHEQYF. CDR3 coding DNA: TGTGCCAGCATCCAAGCTCTAGCGGGAGCTCACGAGCAGTACTTC.